Included here is one T cell receptor (beta chain) sequence, with context. This clonotype was picked up a small number of times. There is no known antigen for this receptor. Qualities for individual bases were not recorded, and no much larger clone is one base off. This sample is drawn from a study of T-cell reconstitution after alpha-beta-depleted transplantation in children (dated by TCRdb to the mid-2010s). Concerning the study at large: Using TCR repertoire profiling, the study quantitatively followed how T-cell immune reconstitution unfolded in children after TCRalphabeta/CD19-depleted allogeneic hematopoietic cell transplantation. The investigation overall reported the following: About two months after transplant, the apparently early recovery of alphabetaT-cell counts reportedly depended on just several hundred clones that had expanded rapidly and came from non-depleted graft cells. The high TCRbeta diversity at day 60 in some patients was ascribed to recipient T cells and intrathymic progenitors that had survived conditioning. The frequencies of hyperexpanded clones fell over the following months, and after one year, T-cell counts and TCRbeta diversity were mostly attributed to newly produced T cells.

This sample's treatment or condition label indicates: allogeneic hematopoietic cell transplantation with graft depleted of TCRalphabeta T cells and CD19 B cells. Transplant recipients were children who received TCRalphabeta/CD19-depleted allogeneic hematopoietic cell grafts. Receptor libraries were prepared by PCR. Sequencing instrument: Illumina HiSeq 2500. TCR library preparation used molecular barcoding, with unique molecular identifiers applied to normalize quantification of the TCRbeta repertoire. TCRdb handled the public reads itself, with Q25 trimming in fastp and clone calling in MiXCR, and kept productive beta chains. A single entry per CDR3 protein holds the most common genes and DNA from its merged rows. The sample contains about 510,000 distinct CDR3 sequences, about an eighth of them found a single time. The ten most abundant clones make up 13% to 15% of the sample. From the cysteine up to the phenylalanine, the CDR3 has a length of 14 residues. Only CDR3 DNA remains: 42 bases, in frame from the first base. V is reduced by 5 bases and J by 7 bases, leaving a spacing of 14 bases between them. Looking up the germline V gene yields CDR1 SGHTA and CDR2 FQGNSA.

Recombination linked TRBV7-2 to TRBJ2-2, with no confident D gene call. The clonotype originates from a female patient aged 2-9 years who had a stem cell transplant for aplastic anemia, so the T cells may come from the graft donor. This specimen was PBMCs, mostly from graft donor cells, taken 180 days after TCRalphabeta/CD19-depleted stem cell transplant. The DNA sequence is TGTGCCAGCAGCGAAGACCCGCTAATCGGGGAGCTGTTTTTT. It encodes CASSEDPLIGELFF.